This T cell receptor beta chain was observed in a study of beta chain features in type 1 diabetes. cDNA synthesis used the whole RNA isolate, giving expressed TCRB sequences. Here immunoSEQ multiplex PCR was the method, and the copy in TCRdb shows in-frame clones only, minus some. The sample has fewer than 500,000 clones, 14% seen once; the top ten hold approximately 0.038%. Study conclusions and caveats: Type 1 diabetes patients had TCRB CDR3s that were shorter (moderately but significantly so) in all four CD4+ subsets. Short templates might get an advantage during PCR, and this would be equal in patients and controls. TCRB rearrangement may or may not be influenced by HLA type; here this remained unresolved.

V lost 4 bases and J 4 bases, leaving 16 bases between the germline ends. Germline lookup yields CDR1 LGHNA and CDR2 YSLEER. The CDR3 sequence is 15 residues long. Points on this clone: Its specificity is unknown.

Isolation of CD4+ naive, central memory, regulatory and stem cell-like memory cells was achieved by sorting via CD45RO/CCR7/CD25/CD127/CD95/CD27. V gene TRBV4-3 combines with J gene TRBJ1-1; D unresolved. The clonotype originates from a man aged 30 to 45 in good health. Source material: naive CD4+ T cells from blood. CDR3 region: CASSLLLGFSTEAFF. For the CDR3, the DNA is TGCGCCAGCAGCCTACTCCTTGGGTTCTCCACTGAAGCTTTCTTT.